The rows below give T cell receptor beta chains drawn from one sample of a study of blood T cell repertoires in COVID-19. This table comes from immunoSEQ multiplex PCR, and its TCRdb copy is limited to in-frame clones, with some not included. The table shows roughly 180,000 clones, with about 88% occurring only once. What was sequenced was peripheral blood. Receptor source: a woman between 50 and 59 years old with COVID-19, enrolled during active disease. The CDR3 runs from the conserved cysteine through the conserved F or W. The D gene is left open where the match is weak. Part of the rows lack a size; the others show once, few, many or a class for expanded clones.

CDR3: CASSENSGAWYEQYF
DNA: TGTGCCAGCAGTGAAAATAGCGGGGCTTGGTACGAGCAGTACTTC
size: .
J: TRBJ2-7
V: TRBV2
D: TRBD2

CDR3: CASSMTGGTNSYGYTF
DNA: TGTGCCAGTAGTATGACAGGGGGCACGAACTCCTATGGCTACACCTTC
size: .
J: TRBJ1-2
V: TRBV19
D: TRBD1

CDR3: CASSVRQGGLGGYTF
DNA: TGTGCCAGCAGCGTGCGACAGGGAGGCTTGGGTGGCTACACCTTC
size: .
J: TRBJ1-2
V: TRBV7-2
D: TRBD1

CDR3: CATSRGGGTGANVLTF
DNA: TGTGCCACCAGCCGGGGGGGTGGGACTGGGGCCAACGTCCTGACTTTC
size: .
J: TRBJ2-6
V: TRBV15
D: TRBD2

CDR3: CASSSWSTGGSYNSPLHF
DNA: TGTGCCAGCAGTTCCTGGAGTACAGGGGGCTCCTATAATTCACCCCTCCACTTT
size: .
J: TRBJ1-6
V: TRBV6-2/TRBV6-3
D: TRBD1

CDR3: CASSLQAGELFF
DNA: TGTGCCAGCAGTTTACAGGCCGGGGAGCTGTTTTTT
size: .
J: TRBJ2-2
V: TRBV27
D: .

CDR3: CASSLAWDTNSPLHF
DNA: TGCGCCAGCAGCTTGGCCTGGGACACAAATTCACCCCTCCACTTT
size: once
J: TRBJ1-6
V: TRBV5-1
D: .

CDR3: CATSDKTGTGGRETQYF
DNA: TGTGCCACCAGTGATAAGACCGGGACAGGGGGCCGGGAGACCCAGTACTTC
size: .
J: TRBJ2-5
V: TRBV24-1
D: TRBD1

CDR3: CASSPDSLLYGYTF
DNA: TGCGCCAGCAGCCCGGACAGCCTTCTCTATGGCTACACCTTC
size: .
J: TRBJ1-2
V: TRBV5-1
D: .

CDR3: CASSLALEAFF
DNA: TGTGCCAGCAGCTTGGCACTTGAAGCTTTCTTT
size: .
J: TRBJ1-1
V: TRBV5-5
D: .

CDR3: CASSLDSQPQHF
DNA: TGTGCCAGCAGCTTGGACAGTCAGCCCCAGCATTTT
size: .
J: TRBJ1-5
V: TRBV5-8
D: .

CDR3: CASSLQAGDGYTF
DNA: TGTGCCAGCAGCCTCCAGGCGGGCGATGGCTACACCTTC
size: .
J: TRBJ1-2
V: TRBV3-1/TRBV3-2
D: .

CDR3: CASSLFGANTGELFF
DNA: TGTGCCAGCAGCTTGTTCGGGGCGAACACCGGGGAGCTGTTTTTT
size: .
J: TRBJ2-2
V: TRBV5-4
D: .

CDR3: CATSPDRSNQPQHF
DNA: TGTGCCACCAGTCCTGACAGGAGCAATCAGCCCCAGCATTTT
size: .
J: TRBJ1-5
V: TRBV24-1
D: .

CDR3: CASSSTREQPQHF
DNA: TGTGCCAGCAGCTCCACCCGGGAGCAGCCCCAGCATTTT
size: .
J: TRBJ1-5
V: TRBV7-9
D: .

CDR3: CASSAQGIIADTQYF
DNA: TGTGCCAGCAGCGCCCAGGGGATTATTGCAGATACGCAGTATTTT
size: .
J: TRBJ2-3
V: TRBV9
D: .